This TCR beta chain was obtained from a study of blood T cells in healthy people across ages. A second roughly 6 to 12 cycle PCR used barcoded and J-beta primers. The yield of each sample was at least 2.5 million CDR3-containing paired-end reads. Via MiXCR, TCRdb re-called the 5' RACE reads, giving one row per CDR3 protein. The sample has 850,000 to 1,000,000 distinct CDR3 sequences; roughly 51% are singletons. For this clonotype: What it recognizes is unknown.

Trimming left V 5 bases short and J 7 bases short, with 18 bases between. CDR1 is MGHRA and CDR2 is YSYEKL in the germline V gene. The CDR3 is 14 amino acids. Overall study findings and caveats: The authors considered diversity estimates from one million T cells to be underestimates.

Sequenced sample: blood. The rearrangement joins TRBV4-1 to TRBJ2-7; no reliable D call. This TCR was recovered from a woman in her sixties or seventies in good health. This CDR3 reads CASSTPTRALEQYF. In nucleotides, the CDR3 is TGCGCCAGCAGCACTCCAACCCGGGCCCTGGAGCAGTACTTC.